This entry lists 4 T cell receptor beta chains sequenced from one sample in a study of cytomegalovirus exposure and HLA in healthy donors listed by TCRdb under 2017. Libraries were prepared through the immunoSEQ multiplex PCR assay. A mixture of 60 forward primers for TCR Vbeta segments and 13 reverse primers for TCR Jbeta segments was used in the multiplex PCR. As stored in TCRdb, this immuneACCESS dataset retains in-frame rearrangements with V and J assigned. A fraction of the clones does not appear; measured against another copy, unresolved V genes explain less than half of the discrepancy, and the remainder lacks a known reason. In all, the sample holds roughly 130,000 clones, and 70% to 85% of those were seen once. The ten largest make up under 3% of the sample. The sequencing sample was made of PBMCs. These receptor sequences come from a woman under 30 in good health and CMV-seropositive.

V and J are TRBV7-9 and TRBJ2-5; 12 positions match TRBD2. J lost 5 bases, V lost 6 bases, and 10 bases had no gene match. CDR1 is SEHNR, CDR2 FQNEAQ, per germline (reference sequence). The CDR3 contains 16 residues. The CDR3 region has the DNA TGTGCCAGCAGACCTTTTTCTACTAGCGGGGGGGAGACCCAGTACTTC. This encodes CASRPFSTSGGETQYF.

This clone was counted once. This chain connects TRBV7-9 to TRBJ2-1; 11 nucleotides match TRBD2. The V segment lost 4 bases and the J segment 7 bases; nucleotides outside the gene matches: 6. The CDR3 has 15 residues. Per the germline V gene, CDR1 is SEHNR and CDR2 is FQNEAQ (reference sequence). CDR3 DNA: TGTGCCAGCAGCTCTTTAGCGGGGGGGCTTAATGAGCAGTTCTTC. This codes for CASSSLAGGLNEQFF.

This rearrangement joins TRBV5-1 to TRBJ1-3; no clear D. V lost 2 bases and J lost 7, with 10 bases in between. Germline V CDR1 and CDR2: SGHRS, YFSETQ. This CDR3 comprises 13 residues. In nucleotides, the CDR3 is TGCGCCAGCAGCTTTGGAGATATCAACACCATATATTTT. It yields the protein CASSFGDINTIYF. Using reference TRBV5-1 and TRBJ1-3 for the parts outside the CDR3, the full variable domain is KAGVTQTPRYLIKTRGQQVTLSCSPISGHRSVSWYQQTPGQGLQFLFEYFSETQRNKGNFPGRFSGRQFSNSRSEMNVSTLELGDSALYLCASSFGDINTIYFGEGSWLTVV.

This clone was observed a single time. The chain carries TRBV29-1 and TRBJ2-7; weak D call: TRBD1 (6 bases). This CDR3 region has 13 residues. V gave up 4 bases and J gave up 3 bases, with 13 bases separating them. Germline CDR1 SQVTM, CDR2 ANQGSEA. The CDR3 DNA reads as TGCAGCGTTGTAACAGGGAGAGGCTACGAGCAGTACTTC. Protein sequence: CSVVTGRGYEQYF.